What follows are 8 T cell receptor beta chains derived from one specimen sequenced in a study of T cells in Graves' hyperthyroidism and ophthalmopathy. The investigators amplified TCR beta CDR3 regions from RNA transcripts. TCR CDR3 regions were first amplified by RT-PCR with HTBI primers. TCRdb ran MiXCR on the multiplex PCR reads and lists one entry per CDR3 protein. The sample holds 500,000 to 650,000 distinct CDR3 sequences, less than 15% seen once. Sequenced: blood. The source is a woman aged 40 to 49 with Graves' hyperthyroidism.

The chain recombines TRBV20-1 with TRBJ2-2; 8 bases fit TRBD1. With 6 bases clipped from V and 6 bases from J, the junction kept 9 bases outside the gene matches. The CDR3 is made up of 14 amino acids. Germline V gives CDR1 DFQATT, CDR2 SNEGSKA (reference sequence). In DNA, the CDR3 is TGCAGTGCGAGGGGGAGGACAGGGCCCGGGGAGCTGTTTTTT. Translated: CSARGRTGPGELFF.

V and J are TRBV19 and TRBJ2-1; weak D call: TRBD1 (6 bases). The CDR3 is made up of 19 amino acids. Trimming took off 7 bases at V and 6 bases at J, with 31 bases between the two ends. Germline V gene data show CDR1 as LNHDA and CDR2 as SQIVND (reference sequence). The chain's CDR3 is CASTSLLGLGTPSTNEQFF. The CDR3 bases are TGTGCCAGTACGAGTCTTCTGGGGCTAGGGACACCGAGCACCAATGAGCAGTTCTTC.

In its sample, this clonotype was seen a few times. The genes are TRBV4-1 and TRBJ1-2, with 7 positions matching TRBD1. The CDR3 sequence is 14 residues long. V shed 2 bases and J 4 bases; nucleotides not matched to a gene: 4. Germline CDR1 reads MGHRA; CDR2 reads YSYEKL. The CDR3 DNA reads TGCGCCAGCAGCCAAAGCAGGGGGGCCTATGGCTACACCTTC. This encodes CASSQSRGAYGYTF.

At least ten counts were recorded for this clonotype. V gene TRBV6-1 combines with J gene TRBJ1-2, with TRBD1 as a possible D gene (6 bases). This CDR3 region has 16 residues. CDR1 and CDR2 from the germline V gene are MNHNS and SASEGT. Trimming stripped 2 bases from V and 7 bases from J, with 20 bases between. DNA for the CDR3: TGTGCCAGCAGTGAAACGAGGGAGAGCAGGGGAGGTGGCTACACCTTC. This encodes CASSETRESRGGGYTF.

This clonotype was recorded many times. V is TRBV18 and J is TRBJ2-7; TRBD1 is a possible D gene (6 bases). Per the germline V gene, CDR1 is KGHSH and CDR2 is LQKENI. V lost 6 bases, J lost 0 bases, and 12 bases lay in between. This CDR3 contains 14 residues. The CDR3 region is CASSSRDISYEQYF. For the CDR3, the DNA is TGTGCCAGCTCCAGCCGGGACATCTCCTACGAGCAGTACTTC.

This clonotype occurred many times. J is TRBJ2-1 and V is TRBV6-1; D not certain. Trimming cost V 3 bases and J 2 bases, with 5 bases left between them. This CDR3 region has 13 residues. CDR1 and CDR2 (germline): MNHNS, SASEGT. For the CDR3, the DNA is TGTGCCAGCAGTGATACAGCCTACAATGAGCAGTTCTTC. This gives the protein CASSDTAYNEQFF.

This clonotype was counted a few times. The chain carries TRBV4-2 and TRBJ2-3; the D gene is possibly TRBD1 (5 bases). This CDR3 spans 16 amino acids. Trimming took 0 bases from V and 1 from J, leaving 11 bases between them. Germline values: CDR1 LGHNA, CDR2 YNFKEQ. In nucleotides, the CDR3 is TGTGCCAGCAGCCAAGATTTGGGCAGGGGCACAGATACGCAGTATTTT. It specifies CASSQDLGRGTDTQYF.

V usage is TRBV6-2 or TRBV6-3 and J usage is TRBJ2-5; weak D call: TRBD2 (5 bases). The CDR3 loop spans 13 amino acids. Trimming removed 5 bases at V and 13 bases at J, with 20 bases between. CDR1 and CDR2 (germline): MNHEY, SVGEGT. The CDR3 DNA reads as TGTGCCAGCAGTCAACAACTAAGGACTTGGGTGTACTTC. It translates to CASSQQLRTWVYF.